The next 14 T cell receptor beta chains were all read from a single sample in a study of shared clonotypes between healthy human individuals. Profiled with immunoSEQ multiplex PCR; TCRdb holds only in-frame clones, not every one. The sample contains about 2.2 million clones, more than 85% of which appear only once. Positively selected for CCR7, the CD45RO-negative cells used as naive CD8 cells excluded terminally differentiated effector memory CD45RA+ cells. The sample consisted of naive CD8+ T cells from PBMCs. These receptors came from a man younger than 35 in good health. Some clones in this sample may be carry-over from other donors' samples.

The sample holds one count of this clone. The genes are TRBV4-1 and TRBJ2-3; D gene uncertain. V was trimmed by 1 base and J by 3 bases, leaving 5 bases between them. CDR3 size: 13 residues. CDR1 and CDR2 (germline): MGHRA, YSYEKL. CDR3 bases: TGCGCCAGCAGCCAAGCCTGGACAGATACGCAGTATTTT. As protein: CASSQAWTDTQYF.

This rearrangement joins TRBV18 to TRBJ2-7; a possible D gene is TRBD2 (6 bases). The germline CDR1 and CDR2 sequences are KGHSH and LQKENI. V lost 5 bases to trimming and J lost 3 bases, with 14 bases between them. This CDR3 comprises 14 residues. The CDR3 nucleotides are TGTGCCAGCTCAGAAGGGAGGTGGGTCTACGAGCAGTACTTC. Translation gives CASSEGRWVYEQYF. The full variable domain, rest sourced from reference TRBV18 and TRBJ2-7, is NAGVMQNPRHLVRRRGQEARLRCSPMKGHSHVYWYRQLPEEGLKFMVYLQKENIIDESGMPKERFSAEFPKEGPSILRIQQVVRGDSAAYFCASSEGRWVYEQYFGPGTRLTVT.

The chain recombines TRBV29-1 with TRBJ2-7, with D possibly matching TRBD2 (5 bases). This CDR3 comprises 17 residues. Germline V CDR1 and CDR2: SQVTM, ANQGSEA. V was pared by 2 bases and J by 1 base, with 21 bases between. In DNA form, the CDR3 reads TGCAGCGTTGAACATAACGGAAAGGGAGTAGAATCCTACGAGCAGTACTTC. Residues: CSVEHNGKGVESYEQYF.

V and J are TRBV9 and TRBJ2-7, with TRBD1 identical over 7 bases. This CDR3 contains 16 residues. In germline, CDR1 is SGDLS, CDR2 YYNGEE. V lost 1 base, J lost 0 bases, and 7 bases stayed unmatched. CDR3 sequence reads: CASSVSKDRSSYEQYF. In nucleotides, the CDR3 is TGTGCCAGCAGCGTAAGTAAGGACAGGAGCTCCTACGAGCAGTACTTC.

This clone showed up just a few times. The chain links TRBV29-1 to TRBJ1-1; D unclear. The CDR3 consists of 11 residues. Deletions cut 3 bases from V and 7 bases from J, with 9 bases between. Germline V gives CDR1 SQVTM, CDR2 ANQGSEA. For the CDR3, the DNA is TGCAGCGTTGAGTGGTCGAATGAAGCTTTCTTT. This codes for CSVEWSNEAFF.

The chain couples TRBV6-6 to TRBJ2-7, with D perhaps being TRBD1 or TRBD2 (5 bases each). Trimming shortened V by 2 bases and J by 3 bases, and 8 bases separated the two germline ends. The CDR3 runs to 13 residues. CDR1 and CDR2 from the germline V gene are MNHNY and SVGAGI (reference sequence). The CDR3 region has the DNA TGTGCCAGCAGTTACGGGGGACGCTACGAGCAGTACTTC. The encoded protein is CASSYGGRYEQYF.

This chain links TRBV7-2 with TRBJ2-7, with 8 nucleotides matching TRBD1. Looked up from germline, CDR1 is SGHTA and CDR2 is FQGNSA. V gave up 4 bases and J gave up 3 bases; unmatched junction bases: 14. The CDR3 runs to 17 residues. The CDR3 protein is CASSSKARAGGFYEQYF. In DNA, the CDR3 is TGTGCCAGCAGCTCAAAGGCTAGGGCAGGGGGCTTCTACGAGCAGTACTTC.

The CDR3 region is CASSQLLTGGDYNTF. The CDR3 DNA reads TGCGCCAGCAGCCAACTCCTGACAGGGGGGGATTATAACACCTTC. The J gene is TRBJ1-2, the V gene TRBV4-1; 9 bases are a match to TRBD1. Germline-derived CDR1 and CDR2 are MGHRA and YSYEKL. There are 15 residues in the CDR3. V lost 2 bases to trimming and J lost 12 bases; unmatched junction nucleotides: 13.

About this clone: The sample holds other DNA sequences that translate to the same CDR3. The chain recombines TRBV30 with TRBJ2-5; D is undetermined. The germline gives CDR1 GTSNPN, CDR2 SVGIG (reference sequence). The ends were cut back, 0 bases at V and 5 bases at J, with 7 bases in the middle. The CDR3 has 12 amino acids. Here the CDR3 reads CAWSVLSETQYF. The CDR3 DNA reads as TGTGCCTGGAGTGTACTGTCGGAGACCCAGTACTTC.

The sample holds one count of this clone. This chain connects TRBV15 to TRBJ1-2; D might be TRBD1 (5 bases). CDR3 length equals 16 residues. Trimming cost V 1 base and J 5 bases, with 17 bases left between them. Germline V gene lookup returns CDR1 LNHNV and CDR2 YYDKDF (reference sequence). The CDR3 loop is CATSRVDTQDRYGYTF. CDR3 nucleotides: TGTGCCACCAGCAGAGTAGATACACAGGATAGGTATGGCTACACCTTC.

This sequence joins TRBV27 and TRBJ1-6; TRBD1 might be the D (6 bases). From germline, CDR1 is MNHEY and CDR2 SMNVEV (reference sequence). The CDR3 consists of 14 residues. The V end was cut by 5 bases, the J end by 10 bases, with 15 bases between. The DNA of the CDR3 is TGTGCCAGCAGTACCACAGGGAGGGGCTCACCCCTCCACTTT. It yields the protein CASSTTGRGSPLHF.

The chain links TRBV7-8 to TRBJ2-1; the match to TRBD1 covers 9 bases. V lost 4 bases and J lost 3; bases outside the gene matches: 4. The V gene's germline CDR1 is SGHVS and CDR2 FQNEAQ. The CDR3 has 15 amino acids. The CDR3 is CASSSPGQGYNEQFF. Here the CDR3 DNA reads TGTGCCAGCAGCTCACCGGGACAGGGCTACAATGAGCAGTTCTTC.

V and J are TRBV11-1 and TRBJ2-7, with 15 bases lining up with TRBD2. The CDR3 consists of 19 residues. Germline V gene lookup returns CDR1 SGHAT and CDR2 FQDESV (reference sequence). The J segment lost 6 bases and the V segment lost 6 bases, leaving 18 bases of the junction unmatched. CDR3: CASRGTSGRPHQWDFEQYF. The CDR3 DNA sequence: TGTGCCAGCAGGGGGACTAGCGGGAGGCCACACCAGTGGGATTTCGAGCAGTACTTC. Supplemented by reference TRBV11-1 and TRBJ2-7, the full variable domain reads EAEVAQSPRYKITEKSQAVAFWCDPISGHATLYWYRQILGQGPELLVQFQDESVVDDSQLPKDRFSAERLKGVDSTLKIQPAELGDSAMYLCASRGTSGRPHQWDFEQYFGPGTRLTVT.

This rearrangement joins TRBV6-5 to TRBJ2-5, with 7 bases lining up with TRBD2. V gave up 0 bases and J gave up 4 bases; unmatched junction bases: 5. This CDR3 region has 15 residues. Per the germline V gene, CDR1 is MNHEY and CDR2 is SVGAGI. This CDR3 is CASSYSTWEGETQYF. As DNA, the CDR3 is TGTGCCAGCAGTTACTCGACCTGGGAGGGAGAGACCCAGTACTTC.